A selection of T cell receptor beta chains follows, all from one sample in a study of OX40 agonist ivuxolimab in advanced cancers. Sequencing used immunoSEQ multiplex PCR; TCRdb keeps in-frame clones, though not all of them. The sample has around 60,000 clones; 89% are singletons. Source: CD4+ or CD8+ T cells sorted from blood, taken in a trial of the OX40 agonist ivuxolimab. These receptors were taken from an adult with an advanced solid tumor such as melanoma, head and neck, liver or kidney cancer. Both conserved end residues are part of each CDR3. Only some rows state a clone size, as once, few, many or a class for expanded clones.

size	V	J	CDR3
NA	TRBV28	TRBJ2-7	CASRAPGLAGSSYEQYF
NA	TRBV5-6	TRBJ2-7	CASSLAGGYSYEQYF
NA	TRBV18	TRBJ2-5	CASSPPSGGATGETQYF
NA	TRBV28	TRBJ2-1	CASSLLLAGAPSYNEQFF
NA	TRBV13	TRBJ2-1	CASRPDRGDEQFF
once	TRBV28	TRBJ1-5	CASSYPGGNQPQHF
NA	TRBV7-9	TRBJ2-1	CASSSTSGGAKDNEQFF
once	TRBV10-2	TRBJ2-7	CASSADGGSYEQYF
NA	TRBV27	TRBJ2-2	CASGGLAGGGVELFF
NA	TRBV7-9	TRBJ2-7	CASSAILAELSYEQYF
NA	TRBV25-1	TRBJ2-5	CAGGEETQYF
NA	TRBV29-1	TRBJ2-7	CSVSYPQPFSYEQYF
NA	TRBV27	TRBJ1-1	CASRPGHDEAFF
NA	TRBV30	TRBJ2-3	CAWSGRADTQYF
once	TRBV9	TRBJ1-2	CASSAGVTRGYTF
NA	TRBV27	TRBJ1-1	CASSRRQGVNTEAFF
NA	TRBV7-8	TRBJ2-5	CASSPTGALTQYF
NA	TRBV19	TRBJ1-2	CASSTRTGYGYTF
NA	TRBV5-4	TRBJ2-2	CASSWGTGELFF
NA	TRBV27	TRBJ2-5	CASRHDRANGETQYF
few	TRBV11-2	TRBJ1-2	CASTNQGAGYTF
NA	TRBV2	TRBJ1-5	CASSEHRAPNQPQHF
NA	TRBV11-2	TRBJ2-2	CASSQSTGELFF
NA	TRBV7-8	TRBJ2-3	CASSLVGGRADTQYF
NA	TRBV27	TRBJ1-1	CASSLGSGHLNTEAFF
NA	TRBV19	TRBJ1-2	CASSILAAYGYTF
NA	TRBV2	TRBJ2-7	CASSTGDGNYEQYF
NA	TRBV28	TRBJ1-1	CASTDVGGGEAFF
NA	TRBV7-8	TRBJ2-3	CASSGRFGEASTDTQYF
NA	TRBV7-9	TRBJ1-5	CASSLEGGQPQHF
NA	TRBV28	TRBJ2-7	CASSLGLFIYEQYF
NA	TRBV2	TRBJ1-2	CASSPPEGVRTF
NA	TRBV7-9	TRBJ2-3	CASSLLGGGDTQYF
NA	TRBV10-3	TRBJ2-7	CASRTGENYEQYF
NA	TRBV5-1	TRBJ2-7	CASFETSEYEQYF
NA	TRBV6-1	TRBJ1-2	CASMVYGYTF
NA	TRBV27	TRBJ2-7	CASSWGLDYEQYF
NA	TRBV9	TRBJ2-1	CASSGDSYNEQFF
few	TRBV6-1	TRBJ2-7	CASSEGAGLEQYF
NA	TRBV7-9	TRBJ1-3	CASSSDRAHSGNTIYF
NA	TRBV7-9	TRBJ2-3	CASSLALAGVGDTQYF
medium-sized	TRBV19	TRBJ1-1	CASSINWKGTEAFF
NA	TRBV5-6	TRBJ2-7	CASSLVGSPGEQYF
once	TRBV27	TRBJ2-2	CASSRVNTGELFF
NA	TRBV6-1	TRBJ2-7	CASRQGPTYEQYF
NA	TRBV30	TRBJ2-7	CAWSLKSTYEQYF
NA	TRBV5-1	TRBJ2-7	CASSLSGSPYEQYF
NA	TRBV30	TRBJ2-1	CAWSYTGPEQFF
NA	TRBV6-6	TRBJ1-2	CASSQDLQGIDYGYTF
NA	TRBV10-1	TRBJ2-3	CASSESSGGITDTQYF
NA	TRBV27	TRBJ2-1	CASSFLSGSETEQFF
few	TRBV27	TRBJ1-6	CASRALQGTSPLHF
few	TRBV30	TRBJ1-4	CAWSVLGGEKLFF